Included here is one T cell receptor beta chain sequence, with context. The antigen is not known. This sample stems from a study of beta chain features in type 1 diabetes. Study observations and caveats: In comparison with healthy donors, patients had naive, central memory and Treg TCRB repertoires that appeared more similar. For Type 1 diabetes patients, all four CD4+ subsets carried TCRB CDR3s that were moderately but significantly shorter.

Investigators reverse transcribed all isolated RNA, so they sequenced expressed TCRB transcripts. The method was immunoSEQ multiplex PCR; TCRdb's version includes in-frame clones alone and lacks a portion of them. The table has nearly 700,000 clones, about an eighth seen once. The CDR3 runs 14 residues. The germline gives CDR1 SGHNT, CDR2 YYREEE (reference sequence). V lost 4 bases and J lost 0, with 10 bases in between. The TCR sequence derives from a young man with type 1 diabetes. Sequences were obtained from naive CD4+ T cells from blood. The rearrangement links TRBV5-4 to TRBJ2-5; weak D call: TRBD2 (5 bases). The DNA for the CDR3 is TGTGCCAGCAGCCCGGGGTCTTACCAAGAGACCCAGTACTTC. It encodes CASSPGSYQETQYF.